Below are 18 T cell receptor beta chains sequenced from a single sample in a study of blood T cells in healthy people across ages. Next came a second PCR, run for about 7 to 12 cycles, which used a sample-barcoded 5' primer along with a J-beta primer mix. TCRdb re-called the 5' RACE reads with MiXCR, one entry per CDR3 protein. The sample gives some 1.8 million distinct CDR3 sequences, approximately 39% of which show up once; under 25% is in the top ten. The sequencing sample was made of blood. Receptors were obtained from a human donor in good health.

Here the CDR3 DNA reads TGTGCCAGCAGCGCCACAGGGATTTGGGAGACCCAGTACTTC. Amino acid sequence: CASSATGIWETQYF. The chain has TRBV9 and TRBJ2-4; possibly TRBD1 for D (6 bases). The J call is doubtful: the DNA matches TRBJ2-5 better. The CDR3 loop spans 14 amino acids. Germline V gene sequence: CDR1 SGDLS, CDR2 YYNGEE.

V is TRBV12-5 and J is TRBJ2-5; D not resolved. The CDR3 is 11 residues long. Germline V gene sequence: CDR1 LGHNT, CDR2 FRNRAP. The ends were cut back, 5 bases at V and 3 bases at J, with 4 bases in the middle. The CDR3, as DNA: TGTGCTAGTGGTATAGAAGAGACCCAGTACTTC. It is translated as CASGIEETQYF.

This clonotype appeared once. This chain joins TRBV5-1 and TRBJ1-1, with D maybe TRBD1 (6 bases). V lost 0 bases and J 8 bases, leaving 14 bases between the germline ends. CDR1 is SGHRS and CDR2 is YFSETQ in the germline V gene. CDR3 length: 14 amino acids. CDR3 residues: CASSLAAGAAEAFF. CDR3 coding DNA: TGCGCCAGCAGCTTGGCCGCGGGGGCGGCCGAAGCTTTCTTT.

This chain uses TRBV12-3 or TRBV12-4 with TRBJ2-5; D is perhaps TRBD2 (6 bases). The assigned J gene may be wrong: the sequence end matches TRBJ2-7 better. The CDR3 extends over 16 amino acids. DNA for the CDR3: TGTGCCAGCAGTCCTTTTAGGATGGGGGGTATCTACGAGCAGTACTTC. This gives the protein CASSPFRMGGIYEQYF.

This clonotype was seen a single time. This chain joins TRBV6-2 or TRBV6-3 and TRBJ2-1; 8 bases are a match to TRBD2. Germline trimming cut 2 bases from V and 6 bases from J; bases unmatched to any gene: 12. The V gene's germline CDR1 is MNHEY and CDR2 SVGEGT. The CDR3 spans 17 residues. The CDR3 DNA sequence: TGTGCCAGCAGTTACCGATCTGGCGGGGGGCCATCCAATGAGCAGTTCTTC. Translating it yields CASSYRSGGGPSNEQFF.

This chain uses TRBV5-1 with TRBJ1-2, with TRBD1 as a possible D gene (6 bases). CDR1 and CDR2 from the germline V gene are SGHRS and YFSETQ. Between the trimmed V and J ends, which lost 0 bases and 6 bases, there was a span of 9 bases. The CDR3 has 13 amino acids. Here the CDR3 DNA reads TGCGCCAGCAGCTTGGGAGGGGACAATGGCTACACCTTC. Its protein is CASSLGGDNGYTF.

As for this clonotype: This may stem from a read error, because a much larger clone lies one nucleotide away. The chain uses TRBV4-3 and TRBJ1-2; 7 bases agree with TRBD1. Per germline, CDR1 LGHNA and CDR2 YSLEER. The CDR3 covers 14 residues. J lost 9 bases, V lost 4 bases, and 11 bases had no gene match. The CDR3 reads CASSREGQSYSYTF. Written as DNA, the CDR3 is TGCGCCAGCAGCCGTGAGGGACAGAGTTATAGCTACACCTTC.

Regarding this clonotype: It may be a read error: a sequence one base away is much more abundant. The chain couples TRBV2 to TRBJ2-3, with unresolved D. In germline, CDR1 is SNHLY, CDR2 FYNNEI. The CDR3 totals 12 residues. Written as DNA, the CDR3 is TGTGCCAGCAATGAATTCACAGATACGCAGTATTTT. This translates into CASNEFTDTQYF.

As DNA, the CDR3 is TGTGCCAGCAGCCCCCAGGACAGGGGAAAGCAGTTCTTC. This encodes CASSPQDRGKQFF. The chain recombines TRBV9 with TRBJ2-1, with 9 positions matching TRBD1. This CDR3 has 13 amino acids. Per germline, CDR1 SGDLS and CDR2 YYNGEE. With 4 bases clipped from V and 11 bases from J, the junction kept 7 bases outside the gene matches.

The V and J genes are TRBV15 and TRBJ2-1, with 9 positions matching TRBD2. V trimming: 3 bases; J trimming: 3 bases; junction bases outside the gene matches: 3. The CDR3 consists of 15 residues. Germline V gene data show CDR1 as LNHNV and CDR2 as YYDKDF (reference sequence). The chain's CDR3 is CATSSASGVYNEQFF. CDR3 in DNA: TGTGCCACCAGCAGTGCTAGCGGGGTCTACAATGAGCAGTTCTTC.

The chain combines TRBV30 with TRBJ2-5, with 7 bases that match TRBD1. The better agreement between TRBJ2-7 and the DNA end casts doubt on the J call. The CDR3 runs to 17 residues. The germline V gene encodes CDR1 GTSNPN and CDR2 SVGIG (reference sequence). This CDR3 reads CAWSALIPGTEGYEQYF. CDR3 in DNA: TGTGCCTGGAGTGCCCTTATACCCGGGACAGAGGGGTACGAGCAGTACTTC.

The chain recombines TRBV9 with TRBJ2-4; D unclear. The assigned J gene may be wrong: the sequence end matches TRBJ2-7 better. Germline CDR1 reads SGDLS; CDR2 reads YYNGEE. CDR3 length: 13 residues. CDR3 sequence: CASSVGTIYEQYF. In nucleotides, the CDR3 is TGTGCCAGCAGCGTAGGGACCATCTACGAGCAGTACTTC.

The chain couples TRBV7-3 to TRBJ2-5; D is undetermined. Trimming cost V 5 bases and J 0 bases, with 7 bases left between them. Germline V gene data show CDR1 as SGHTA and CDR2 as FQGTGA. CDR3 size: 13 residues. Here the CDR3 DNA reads TGTGCCAGCAGCGAAAGGAACCAAGAGACCCAGTACTTC. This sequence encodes CASSERNQETQYF.

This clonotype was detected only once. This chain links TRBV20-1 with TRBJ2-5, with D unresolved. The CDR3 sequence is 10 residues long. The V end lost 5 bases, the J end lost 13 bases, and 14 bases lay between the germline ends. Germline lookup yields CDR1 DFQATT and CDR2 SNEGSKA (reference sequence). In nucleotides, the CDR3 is TGCAGTGCTCGCGCCCCCAATATGTACTTC. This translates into CSARAPNMYF.

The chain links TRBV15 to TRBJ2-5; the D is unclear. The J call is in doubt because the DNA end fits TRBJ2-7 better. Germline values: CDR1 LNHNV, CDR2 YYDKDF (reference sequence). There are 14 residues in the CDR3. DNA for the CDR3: TGTGCCACCAGCAGAGAATCCGAACCCTACGAGCAGTACTTC. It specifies CATSRESEPYEQYF.

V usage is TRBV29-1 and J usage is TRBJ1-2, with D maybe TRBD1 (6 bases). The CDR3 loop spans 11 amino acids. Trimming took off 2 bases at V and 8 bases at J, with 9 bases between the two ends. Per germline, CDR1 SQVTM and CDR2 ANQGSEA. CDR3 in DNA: TGCAGCGTTGAAAAGGGGGGGGGCTACACCTTC. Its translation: CSVEKGGGYTF. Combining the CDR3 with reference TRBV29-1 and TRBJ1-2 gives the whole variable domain SAVISQKPSRDICQRGTSLTIQCQVDSQVTMMFWYRQQPGQSLTLIATANQGSEATYESGFVIDKFPISRPNLTFSTLTVSNMSPEDSSIYLCSVEKGGGYTFGSGTRLTVV.

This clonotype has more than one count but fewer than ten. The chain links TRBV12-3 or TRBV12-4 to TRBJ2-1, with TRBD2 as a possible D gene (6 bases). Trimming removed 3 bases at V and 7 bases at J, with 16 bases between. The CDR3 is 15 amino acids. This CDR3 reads CASSLVPGGWNEQFF. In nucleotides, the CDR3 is TGTGCCAGCAGTTTGGTCCCCGGGGGATGGAATGAGCAGTTCTTC.

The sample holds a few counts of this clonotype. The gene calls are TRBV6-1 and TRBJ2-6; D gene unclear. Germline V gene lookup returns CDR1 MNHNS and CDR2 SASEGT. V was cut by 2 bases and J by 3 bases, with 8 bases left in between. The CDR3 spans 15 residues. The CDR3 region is CASSEFRIGANVLTF. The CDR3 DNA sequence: TGTGCCAGCAGTGAATTTCGGATTGGGGCCAACGTCCTGACTTTC.